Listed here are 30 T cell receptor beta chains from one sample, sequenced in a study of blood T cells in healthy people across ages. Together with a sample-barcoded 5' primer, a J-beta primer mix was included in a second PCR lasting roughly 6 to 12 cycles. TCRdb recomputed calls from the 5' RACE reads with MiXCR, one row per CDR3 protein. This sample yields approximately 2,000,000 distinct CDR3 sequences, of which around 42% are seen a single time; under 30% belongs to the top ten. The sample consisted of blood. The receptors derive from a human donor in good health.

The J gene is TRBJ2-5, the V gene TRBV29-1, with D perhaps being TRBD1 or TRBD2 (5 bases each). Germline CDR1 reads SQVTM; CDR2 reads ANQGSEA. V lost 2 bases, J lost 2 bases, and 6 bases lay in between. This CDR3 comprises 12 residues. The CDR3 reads CSVEWGQETQYF. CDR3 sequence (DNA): TGCAGCGTTGAATGGGGGCAAGAGACCCAGTACTTC.

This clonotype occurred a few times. The CDR3 sequence: CASSYLGPGILYTF. The CDR3 coding sequence is TGTGCCAGCAGTTACCTCGGACCCGGGATTCTATACACCTTC. This rearrangement joins TRBV6-2 or TRBV6-3 to TRBJ1-2; D is unresolved. V was shortened by 2 bases and J by 11 bases, with 18 bases between the two germline ends. The CDR3 runs to 14 residues. In germline, CDR1 is MNHEY, CDR2 SVGEGT.

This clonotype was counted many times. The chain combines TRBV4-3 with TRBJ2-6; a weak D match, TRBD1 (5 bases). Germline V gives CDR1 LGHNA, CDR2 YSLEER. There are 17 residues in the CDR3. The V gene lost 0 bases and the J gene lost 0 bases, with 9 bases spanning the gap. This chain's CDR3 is CASSQDAGLSGANVLTF. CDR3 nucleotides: TGCGCCAGCAGCCAAGATGCAGGGCTCTCTGGGGCCAACGTCCTGACTTTC.

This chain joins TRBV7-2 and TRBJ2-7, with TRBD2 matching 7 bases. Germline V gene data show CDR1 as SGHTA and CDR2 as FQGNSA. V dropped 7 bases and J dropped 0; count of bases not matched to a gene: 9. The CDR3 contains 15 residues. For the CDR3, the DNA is TGTGCCAGCACTGAGCGGGGCAGGAGCTCCTACGAGCAGTACTTC. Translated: CASTERGRSSYEQYF.

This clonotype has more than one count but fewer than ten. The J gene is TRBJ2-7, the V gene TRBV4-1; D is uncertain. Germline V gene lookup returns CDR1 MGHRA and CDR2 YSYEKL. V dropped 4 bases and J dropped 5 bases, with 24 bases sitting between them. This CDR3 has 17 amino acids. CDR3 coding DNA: TGCGCCAGCAGCCCCCCCAAGTCCGCCGTTTTGGTCAACGAGCAGTACTTC. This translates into CASSPPKSAVLVNEQYF.

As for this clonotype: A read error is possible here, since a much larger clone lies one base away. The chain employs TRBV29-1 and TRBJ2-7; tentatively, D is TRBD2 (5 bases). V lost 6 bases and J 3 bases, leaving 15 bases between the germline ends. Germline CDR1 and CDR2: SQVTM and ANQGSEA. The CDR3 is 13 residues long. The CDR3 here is CSVEYGEGYEQYF. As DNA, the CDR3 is TGCAGCGTAGAGTACGGGGAAGGCTACGAGCAGTACTTC.

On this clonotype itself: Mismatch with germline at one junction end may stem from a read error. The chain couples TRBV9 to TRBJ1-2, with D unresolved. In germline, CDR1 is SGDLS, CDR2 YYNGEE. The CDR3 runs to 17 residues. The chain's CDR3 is CVSSVAYGSRNNYGYTF. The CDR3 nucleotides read TGTGTCAGCAGCGTCGCTTATGGGAGTCGCAACAACTATGGCTACACCTTC.

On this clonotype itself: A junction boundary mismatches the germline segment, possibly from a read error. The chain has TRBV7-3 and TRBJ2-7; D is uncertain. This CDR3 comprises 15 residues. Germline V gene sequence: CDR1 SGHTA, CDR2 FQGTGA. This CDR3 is CATSLDGRPTDEQYF. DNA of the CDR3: TGTGCCACCAGCCTCGACGGACGACCGACGGACGAGCAGTACTTC.

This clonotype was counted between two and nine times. The CDR3 protein is CAISAGRNRQDTQYF. The CDR3, as DNA: TGTGCCATCAGTGCAGGACGGAACCGCCAGGATACGCAGTATTTT. The chain links TRBV10-3 to TRBJ2-3; D not resolved. Germline CDR1 is ENHRY and CDR2 is SYGVKD. Trimming removed 4 bases at V and 6 bases at J, with 17 bases between. This CDR3 comprises 15 residues.

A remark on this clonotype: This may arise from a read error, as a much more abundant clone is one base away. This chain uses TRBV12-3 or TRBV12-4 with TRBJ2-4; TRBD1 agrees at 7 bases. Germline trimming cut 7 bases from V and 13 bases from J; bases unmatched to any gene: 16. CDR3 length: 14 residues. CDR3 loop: CASIPGQNYNEQYF. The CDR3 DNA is TGTGCCAGCATCCCGGGACAGAACTACAATGAGCAGTACTTC.

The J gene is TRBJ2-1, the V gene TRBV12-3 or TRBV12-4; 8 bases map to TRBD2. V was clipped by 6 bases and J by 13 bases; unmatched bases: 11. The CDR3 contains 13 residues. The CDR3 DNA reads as TGTGCCAGCAGGTCCGAAGGAGCGGGGGTCCAGTTCTTC. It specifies CASRSEGAGVQFF.

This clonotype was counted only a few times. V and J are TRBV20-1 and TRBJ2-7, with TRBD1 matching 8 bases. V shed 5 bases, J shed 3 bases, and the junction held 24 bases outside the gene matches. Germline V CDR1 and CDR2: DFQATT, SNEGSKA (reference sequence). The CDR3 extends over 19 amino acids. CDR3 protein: CSARGIWGQDPKGGYEQYF. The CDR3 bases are TGCAGTGCTCGCGGGATTTGGGGACAGGACCCGAAGGGGGGCTACGAGCAGTACTTC.

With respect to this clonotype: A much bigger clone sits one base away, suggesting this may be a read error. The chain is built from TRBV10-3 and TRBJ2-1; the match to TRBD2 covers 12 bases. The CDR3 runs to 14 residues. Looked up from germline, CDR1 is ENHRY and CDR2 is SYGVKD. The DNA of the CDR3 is TGTGCCAGTACTAGCGGGGGGTCCTACAATGGGCAGTTCTTC. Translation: CASTSGGSYNGQFF.

The CDR3 reads CASTAYGGGAVFLYEQFF. CDR3 sequence (DNA): TGTGCCAGCACAGCTTATGGGGGGGGAGCCGTTTTCCTCTATGAGCAGTTCTTC. The J gene is TRBJ2-1, the V gene TRBV27, with 7 bases identical to TRBD2. Germline V lookup: CDR1 MNHEY, CDR2 SMNVEV (reference sequence). The CDR3 length is 18 residues. Trimming cost V 7 bases and J 8 bases; bases outside gene matches: 23.

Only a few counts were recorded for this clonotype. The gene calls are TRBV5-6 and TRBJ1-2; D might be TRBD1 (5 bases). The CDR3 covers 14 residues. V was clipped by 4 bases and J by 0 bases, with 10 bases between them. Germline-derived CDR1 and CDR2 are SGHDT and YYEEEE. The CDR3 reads CASSAGTPNYGYTF. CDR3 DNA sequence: TGTGCCAGCAGCGCGGGGACGCCTAACTATGGCTACACCTTC. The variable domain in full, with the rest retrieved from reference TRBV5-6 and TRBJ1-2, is DAGVTQSPTHLIKTRGQQVTLRCSPKSGHDTVSWYQQALGQGPQFIFQYYEEEERQRGNFPDRFSGHQFPNYSSELNVNALLLGDSALYLCASSAGTPNYGYTFGSGTRLTVV.

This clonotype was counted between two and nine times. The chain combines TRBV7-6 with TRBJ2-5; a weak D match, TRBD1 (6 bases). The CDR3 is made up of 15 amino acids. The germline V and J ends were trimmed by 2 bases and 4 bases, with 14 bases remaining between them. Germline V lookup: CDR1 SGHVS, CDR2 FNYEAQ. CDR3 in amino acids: CASSLSAGVLETQYF. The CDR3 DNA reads TGTGCCAGCAGCTTAAGCGCAGGGGTACTAGAGACCCAGTACTTC.

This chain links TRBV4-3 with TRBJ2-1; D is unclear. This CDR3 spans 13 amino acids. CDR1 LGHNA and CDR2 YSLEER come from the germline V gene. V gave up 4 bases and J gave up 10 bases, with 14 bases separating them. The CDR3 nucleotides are TGCGCCAGCAGCCTTATGACGGAAGACGAGCAGTTCTTC. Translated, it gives CASSLMTEDEQFF.

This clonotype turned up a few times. In nucleotides, the CDR3 is TGTGCCAGCAGCCCAAGCGGACAGGGGAGCTACAATGAGCAGTTCTTC. Amino acids: CASSPSGQGSYNEQFF. The V and J genes are TRBV7-9 and TRBJ2-1; 9 bases line up with TRBD1. Germline values: CDR1 SEHNR, CDR2 FQNEAQ (reference sequence). Trimming cost V 5 bases and J 3 bases; bases outside gene matches: 8. This CDR3 region has 16 residues.

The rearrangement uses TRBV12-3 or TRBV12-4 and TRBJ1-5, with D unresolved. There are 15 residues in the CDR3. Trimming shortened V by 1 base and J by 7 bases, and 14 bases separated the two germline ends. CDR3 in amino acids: CASSLGRDLRQPQHF. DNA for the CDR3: TGTGCCAGCAGTTTAGGTAGGGATTTGAGGCAGCCCCAGCATTTT.

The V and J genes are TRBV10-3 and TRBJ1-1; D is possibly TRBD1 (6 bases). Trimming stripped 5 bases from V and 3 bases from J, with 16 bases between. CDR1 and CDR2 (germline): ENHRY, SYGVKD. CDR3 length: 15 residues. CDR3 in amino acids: CAISLNRVSDTEAFF. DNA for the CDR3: TGTGCCATCAGTTTAAACAGGGTATCGGACACTGAAGCTTTCTTT.

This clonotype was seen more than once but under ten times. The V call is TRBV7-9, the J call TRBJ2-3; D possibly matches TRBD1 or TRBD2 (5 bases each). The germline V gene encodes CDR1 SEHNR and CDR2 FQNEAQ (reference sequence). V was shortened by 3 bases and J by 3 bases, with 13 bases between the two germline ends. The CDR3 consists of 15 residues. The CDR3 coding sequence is TGTGCCAGCAGCTTCAGGGAAGGGGAGACAGATACGCAGTATTTT. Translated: CASSFREGETDTQYF.

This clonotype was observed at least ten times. The CDR3 region is CASSPRRDSYEQYF. CDR3 in DNA: TGTGCCAGCAGCCCCCGCAGGGATAGCTACGAGCAGTACTTC. The chain has TRBV7-2 and TRBJ2-7; a possible D gene is TRBD1 (5 bases). Trimming removed 5 bases from V and 3 bases from J, with 14 bases in between. Germline V lookup: CDR1 SGHTA, CDR2 FQGNSA. The CDR3 runs to 14 residues.

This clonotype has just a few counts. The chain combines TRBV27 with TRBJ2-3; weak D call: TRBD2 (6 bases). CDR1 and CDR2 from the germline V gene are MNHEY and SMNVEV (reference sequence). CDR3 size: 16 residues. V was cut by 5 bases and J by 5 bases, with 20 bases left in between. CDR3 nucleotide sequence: TGTGCCAGCAGTCCTAACATAGCGGCGAGTATAGATACGCAGTATTTT. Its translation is CASSPNIAASIDTQYF.

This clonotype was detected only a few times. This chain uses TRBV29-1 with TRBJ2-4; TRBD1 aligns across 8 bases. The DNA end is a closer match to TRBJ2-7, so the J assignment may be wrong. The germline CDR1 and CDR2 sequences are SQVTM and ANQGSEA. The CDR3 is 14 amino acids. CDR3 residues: CSVSLRTGRYEQYF. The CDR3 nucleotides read TGCAGCGTTAGCCTGCGGACAGGGCGCTACGAGCAGTACTTC.

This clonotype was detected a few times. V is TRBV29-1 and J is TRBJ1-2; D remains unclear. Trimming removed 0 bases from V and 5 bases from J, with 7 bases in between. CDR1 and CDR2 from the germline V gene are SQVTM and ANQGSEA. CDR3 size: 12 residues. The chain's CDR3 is CSVEERLYGYTF. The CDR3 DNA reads TGCAGCGTTGAAGAGAGACTTTATGGCTACACCTTC.

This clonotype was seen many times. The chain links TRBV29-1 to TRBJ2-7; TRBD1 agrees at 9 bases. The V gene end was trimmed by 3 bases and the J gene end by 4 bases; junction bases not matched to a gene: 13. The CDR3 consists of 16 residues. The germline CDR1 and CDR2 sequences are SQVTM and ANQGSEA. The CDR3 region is CSVELATGTGRYEQYF. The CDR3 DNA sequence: TGCAGCGTTGAGTTGGCTACTGGGACAGGGCGTTACGAGCAGTACTTC.

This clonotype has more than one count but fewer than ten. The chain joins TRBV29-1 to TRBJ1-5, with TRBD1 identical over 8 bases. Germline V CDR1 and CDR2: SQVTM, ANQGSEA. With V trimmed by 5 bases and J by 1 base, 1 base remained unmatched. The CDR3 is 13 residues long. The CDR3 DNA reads TGCAGCGTTTCAGGGGGCAGCAATCAGCCCCAGCATTTT. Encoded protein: CSVSGGSNQPQHF.

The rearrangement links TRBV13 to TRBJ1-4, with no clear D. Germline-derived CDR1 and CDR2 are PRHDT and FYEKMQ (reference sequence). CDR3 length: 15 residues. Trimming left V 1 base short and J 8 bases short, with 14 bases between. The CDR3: CASSLESRPREKLFF. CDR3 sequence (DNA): TGTGCCAGCAGCTTAGAATCCAGGCCGCGGGAAAAACTGTTTTTT.

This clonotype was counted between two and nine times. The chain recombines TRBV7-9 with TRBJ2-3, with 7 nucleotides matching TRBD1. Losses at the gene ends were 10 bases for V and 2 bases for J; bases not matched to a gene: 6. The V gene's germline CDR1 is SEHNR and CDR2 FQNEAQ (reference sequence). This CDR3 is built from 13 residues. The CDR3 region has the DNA TGTGCCACCCCGGGACAGAACACAGATACGCAGTATTTT. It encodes CATPGQNTDTQYF. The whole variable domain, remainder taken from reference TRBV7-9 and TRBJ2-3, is DTGVSQNPRHKITKRGQNVTFRCDPISEHNRLYWYRQTLGQGPEFLTYFQNEAQLEKSRLLSDRFSAERPKGSFSTLEIQRTEQGDSAMYLCATPGQNTDTQYFGPGTRLTVL.

The CDR3 here is CSARAGTGEEAFF. For the CDR3, the DNA is TGCAGTGCTAGAGCCGGGACAGGAGAGGAAGCTTTCTTT. This chain links TRBV20-1 with TRBJ1-1, with 8 positions matching TRBD1. This CDR3 region has 13 residues. Germline V gene data show CDR1 as DFQATT and CDR2 as SNEGSKA (reference sequence). The J segment lost 8 bases and the V segment lost 1 base, leaving 6 bases of the junction unmatched.